These 25 T cell receptor beta chains were all obtained from the same sample, sequenced in a study of type 1 regulatory T cells (TCRdb year 2021). Instrument on record: Illumina MiSeq. In TCRdb, the public reads were trimmed at Q25 with fastp and aligned with MiXCR, with productive beta chains retained. When rows share a CDR3 protein, they turn into one entry using the most common DNA and genes. The sample includes fewer than 20,000 distinct CDR3 sequences, with 9.5% to 13% observed a single time. 2.8% of the sample is taken by the ten largest. Sequences were obtained from CD4+ T cells, either the whole sample or a sorted fraction (not recorded which). These receptors all come from a human donor in good health.

This clonotype was counted at least ten times. The CDR3 nucleotides are TGCAGTGCTAGAGATGTTCGAGCGGGAGCACAAGAGACCCAGTACTTC. This gives the protein CSARDVRAGAQETQYF. This chain joins TRBV20-1 and TRBJ2-5; 8 nucleotides line up with TRBD2. This CDR3 region has 16 residues. Looked up from germline, CDR1 is DFQATT and CDR2 is SNEGSKA (reference sequence). V trimming: 0 bases; J trimming: 2 bases; junction bases outside the gene matches: 8.

This clonotype was counted ten times or more. The V gene is TRBV27, the J gene TRBJ1-1; 9 bases align to TRBD1. Germline lookup yields CDR1 MNHEY and CDR2 SMNVEV (reference sequence). The CDR3 covers 13 residues. Trimming cost V 6 bases and J 4 bases; bases outside gene matches: 3. This CDR3 is CASRGTGRTEAFF. The CDR3 coding sequence is TGTGCCAGCAGGGGGACAGGGCGCACTGAAGCTTTCTTT.

For this clonotype: This may stem from a read error, because a much larger clone lies one nucleotide away. The chain couples TRBV29-1 to TRBJ2-7; maybe TRBD2 (7 bases). Trimming shortened V by 7 bases and J by 3 bases, and 19 bases separated the two germline ends. CDR3 size: 14 residues. Germline V gene data show CDR1 as SQVTM and CDR2 as ANQGSEA. For the CDR3, the DNA is TGCAGCGCTGGGGGGGCCGAGGTAGGCTACGAGCAGTACTTC. Protein sequence: CSAGGAEVGYEQYF.

The gene calls are TRBV19 and TRBJ2-7; 9 positions match TRBD2. The ends lost 4 bases at V and 4 bases at J; junction bases unmatched: 26. The CDR3 sequence is 21 residues long. Germline V gene lookup returns CDR1 LNHDA and CDR2 SQIVND (reference sequence). In nucleotides, the CDR3 is TGTGCCAGTAGTAGCACCGGCTCCGGGACTAGCAGGCGGAGGGCCGCGTACGAGCAGTACTTC. Amino acids: CASSSTGSGTSRRRAAYEQYF.

This clonotype appeared many times. The J gene is TRBJ2-3, the V gene TRBV6-5; D gene uncertain. The CDR3 spans 14 residues. Germline V gene data show CDR1 as MNHEY and CDR2 as SVGAGI. Trimming stripped 5 bases from V and 4 bases from J, with 13 bases between. Here the CDR3 DNA reads TGTGCCAGCAGTCCTCGGCAGATTCCAGATACGCAGTATTTT. It yields the protein CASSPRQIPDTQYF.

This clonotype appeared many times. This chain joins TRBV7-2 and TRBJ1-6; 9 nucleotides match TRBD1. CDR1 SGHTA and CDR2 FQGNSA come from the germline V gene. V gave up 4 bases and J gave up 7 bases; unmatched junction bases: 2. CDR3 size: 14 residues. CDR3 DNA: TGTGCCAGCAGCTGGACAGGGGAAAATTCACCCCTCCACTTT. Protein sequence: CASSWTGENSPLHF. The variable domain in full, completed from reference TRBV7-2 and TRBJ1-6, reads GAGVSQSPSNKVTEKGKDVELRCDPISGHTALYWYRQSLGQGLEFLIYFQGNSAPDKSGLPSDRFSAERTGGSVSTLTIQRTQQEDSAVYLCASSWTGENSPLHFGNGTRLTVT.

The V call is TRBV30, the J call TRBJ1-1, with 7 bases identical to TRBD1. Germline trimming cut 4 bases from V and 0 bases from J; bases unmatched to any gene: 5. This CDR3 spans 14 amino acids. In germline, CDR1 is GTSNPN, CDR2 SVGIG (reference sequence). The CDR3 region has the DNA TGTGCCTGGACCACGGGACAGCTGAACACTGAAGCTTTCTTT. Its translation: CAWTTGQLNTEAFF.

This clonotype was recorded a few times. J is TRBJ2-1 and V is TRBV20-1; a possible D gene is TRBD2 (6 bases). Per germline, CDR1 DFQATT and CDR2 SNEGSKA (reference sequence). The CDR3 is 17 amino acids. The V end lost 1 base, the J end lost 4 bases, and 20 bases lay between the germline ends. The chain's CDR3 is CSARVGILAATYNEQFF. For the CDR3, the DNA is TGCAGTGCTAGAGTGGGAATACTAGCTGCCACATACAATGAGCAGTTCTTC.

This clonotype was detected only once. The V call is TRBV6-6, the J call TRBJ2-2, with D possibly TRBD2 on 5 matching bases. From germline, CDR1 is MNHNY and CDR2 SVGAGI (reference sequence). This CDR3 is built from 16 residues. V lost 2 bases and J 5 bases, leaving 15 bases between the germline ends. CDR3 sequence (DNA): TGTGCCAGCAGTTACATAGTAGTCGGGAAAACCGGGGAGCTGTTTTTT. Amino acids: CASSYIVVGKTGELFF.

This clonotype was observed a handful of times. The rearrangement joins TRBV6-6 to TRBJ2-3; 7 bases match TRBD2. The CDR3 is made up of 15 amino acids. CDR1 is MNHNY, CDR2 SVGAGI, per germline (reference sequence). V shed 6 bases, J shed 6 bases, and the junction held 12 bases outside the gene matches. The CDR3 DNA follows: TGTGCCAGCAGACCTACTCGCGGGAGCGGTGATACGCAGTATTTT. Its translation is CASRPTRGSGDTQYF.

This clonotype was recorded at least ten times. The rearrangement links TRBV15 to TRBJ1-5; perhaps TRBD1 as D (6 bases). This CDR3 region has 15 residues. Germline values: CDR1 LNHNV, CDR2 YYDKDF (reference sequence). V shed 4 bases and J shed 2 bases, with 12 bases lying between them. The CDR3 loop reads CATSIFGGGNQPQHF. The CDR3 nucleotides read TGTGCCACCAGCATATTTGGGGGCGGCAATCAGCCCCAGCATTTT.

The J gene is TRBJ2-7, the V gene TRBV12-3 or TRBV12-4; TRBD1 matches at 7 bases. The CDR3 is made up of 15 amino acids. V was pared by 6 bases and J by 3 bases, with 11 bases of the junction left unmatched. The CDR3 region is CASSLNKGQSYEQYF. CDR3 nucleotides: TGTGCCAGCAGCCTAAATAAGGGACAGAGCTACGAGCAGTACTTC.

This clonotype was observed at least ten times. This sequence joins TRBV18 and TRBJ2-7, with 7 bases that match TRBD1. Germline loops: CDR1 KGHSH, CDR2 LQKENI. The CDR3 spans 15 residues. After removal of 3 bases from V and 5 bases from J, the junction contained 10 bases not matched to a gene. The CDR3 coding sequence is TGTGCCAGCTCACCGGGCTTTACTACAGGGGACGAGCAGTACTTC. It is translated as CASSPGFTTGDEQYF.

In this sample, this clonotype turned up a few times. The gene calls are TRBV29-1 and TRBJ1-5; D gene ambiguous. Trimming cost V 6 bases and J 9 bases, with 15 bases left between them. From germline, CDR1 is SQVTM and CDR2 ANQGSEA. The length of the CDR3 is 12 residues. The CDR3 protein is CSVATGSAPQHF. Here the CDR3 DNA reads TGCAGCGTCGCCACCGGGTCCGCGCCCCAGCATTTT.

Only a few counts were recorded for this clonotype. The chain joins TRBV5-3 to TRBJ2-1; a possible D gene is TRBD2 (6 bases). TRBV5-3 is classed as an ORF, of uncertain function. The CDR3 extends over 14 amino acids. V gave up 7 bases and J gave up 9 bases, with 20 bases separating them. The CDR3 reads CARRVVGRVSEQFF. The CDR3 DNA reads as TGTGCCAGACGGGTTGTCGGGAGAGTAAGTGAGCAGTTCTTC.

This clonotype was counted at least ten times. This chain connects TRBV20-1 to TRBJ1-1, with D hard to call. This CDR3 contains 11 residues. Trimming removed 4 bases at V and 8 bases at J, with 11 bases between. Germline CDR1 DFQATT, CDR2 SNEGSKA (reference sequence). The CDR3 region has the DNA TGCAGTGCTACCCCCACTACCGAAGCTTTCTTT. Protein: CSATPTTEAFF.

This clonotype was detected many times. The gene calls are TRBV20-1 and TRBJ2-2, with TRBD2 identical over 9 bases. V was clipped by 6 bases and J by 5 bases; unmatched bases: 10. Germline V lookup: CDR1 DFQATT, CDR2 SNEGSKA (reference sequence). The CDR3 contains 15 residues. As DNA, the CDR3 is TGCAGTGCAGAGGGGACTAGCAAGGGGACCGGGGAGCTGTTTTTT. Translation: CSAEGTSKGTGELFF.

This clonotype was picked up many times. The V gene is TRBV19, the J gene TRBJ2-2; the D is unclear. The CDR3 is made up of 15 amino acids. Germline assignment: CDR1 LNHDA and CDR2 SQIVND (reference sequence). V was clipped by 3 bases and J by 4 bases, with 12 bases between them. CDR3 DNA sequence: TGTGCCAGTAGTATGGGATCCCAGGTCACCGGGGAGCTGTTTTTT. Translated, it gives CASSMGSQVTGELFF.

This clonotype has only a few counts. This chain uses TRBV10-3 with TRBJ2-5, with 11 nucleotides matching TRBD2. The trim removed 1 base at V and 1 base at J, leaving 11 bases unmatched. CDR3 length equals 19 residues. The germline V gene has CDR1 ENHRY and CDR2 SYGVKD. The CDR3 nucleotides read TGTGCCATCAGTGAGTTTCTAGCGGGAGGAGGGGGTCGCCAAGAGACCCAGTACTTC. It is translated as CAISEFLAGGGGRQETQYF.

The chain uses TRBV19 and TRBJ2-5; D assignment may be TRBD1 or TRBD2 (5 bases each). Germline CDR1 LNHDA, CDR2 SQIVND (reference sequence). The germline V and J ends were trimmed by 2 bases and 4 bases, with 14 bases remaining between them. This CDR3 is built from 15 residues. For the CDR3, the DNA is TGTGCCAGTAGTATACGGGGCTCCAGACGAGAGACCCAGTACTTC. Translated: CASSIRGSRRETQYF.

This clonotype was detected many times. The limits of the CDR3 on the DNA are not certain, so only TCRdb's listed CDR3 is given. CDR3 sequence: CISVPEAHTPRDRGDTYTDTQYF. V gene TRBV7-5 combines with J gene TRBJ2-3; the D call TRBD1 from the table was never checked on the DNA. TRBV7-5 corresponds to a pseudogene. The CDR3 adds up to 23 amino acids, both ends counted.

The genes are TRBV19 and TRBJ1-5, with D perhaps TRBD1 (6 bases). V lost 10 bases and J lost 5, with 18 bases in between. Germline loops: CDR1 LNHDA, CDR2 SQIVND (reference sequence). The CDR3 extends over 14 amino acids. In nucleotides, the CDR3 is TGTGCCACCGCGGACAGACGGCTACATCAGCCCCAGCATTTT. This translates into CATADRRLHQPQHF.

This clonotype was counted only a few times. J is TRBJ1-4 and V is TRBV7-8; a possible D gene is TRBD1 (6 bases). With 5 bases removed from V and 5 bases from J, the gap between germline ends came to 15 bases. Germline CDR1 and CDR2: SGHVS and FQNEAQ. The CDR3 runs to 15 residues. The CDR3 DNA follows: TGTGCCAGCAGCCCTACGACAGGACGGAATGAAAAACTGTTTTTT. It encodes CASSPTTGRNEKLFF.

Concerning this clonotype itself: One junction end disagrees with the germline gene, perhaps due to a read error. This rearrangement joins TRBV7-9 to TRBJ2-2, with 7 bases that match TRBD1. The length of the CDR3 is 13 residues. CDR1 SEHNR and CDR2 FQNEAQ come from the germline V gene (reference sequence). In DNA form, the CDR3 reads TGTGCCTGCAGCTCAGGGGGCACCGGGGAGCTGTTTTTT. This encodes CACSSGGTGELFF.

The chain has TRBV20-1 and TRBJ2-5; D is unresolved. Germline loops: CDR1 DFQATT, CDR2 SNEGSKA (reference sequence). V gave up 0 bases and J gave up 5 bases, with 7 bases separating them. CDR3 size: 12 residues. In DNA, the CDR3 is TGCAGTGCTAGAGATCTTCGGGAGACCCAGTACTTC. Residues: CSARDLRETQYF.